The source of this T cell receptor beta chain is a study of OX40 agonist ivuxolimab in advanced cancers. Background on the study: The study treated patients with ivuxolimab, an agonistic anti-OX40 (CD134) antibody. Patient treatment consisted of intravenous ivuxolimab administration every 2 weeks at 0.01 to 10 mg/kg.

Profiled with immunoSEQ multiplex PCR; TCRdb holds only in-frame clones, not every one. This table has about 32,000 clones, just over 90% appearing once. This CDR3 region has 14 residues. V lost 7 bases, J lost 4 bases, and 13 bases lay in between. From germline, CDR1 is LGHNT and CDR2 FRNRAP. Any history of autoimmune disease or systemic immunosuppression disqualified patients. The chain is built from TRBV12-5 and TRBJ2-2; D might be TRBD1 (5 bases). The TCR originated in an adult with an advanced solid tumor such as melanoma, head and neck, liver or kidney cancer. This material consisted of CD4+ or CD8+ T cells sorted from blood, taken in a trial of the OX40 agonist ivuxolimab. CDR3 sequence reads: CASASPTGTGELFF. The CDR3 bases are TGTGCTAGTGCCTCGCCCACAGGCACCGGGGAGCTGTTTTTT.